This record concerns one TCR beta chain sequence. Its specificity is not known. This CDR3 has 14 residues. Germline lookup yields CDR1 SGDLS and CDR2 YYNGEE. Trimming at V came to 0 bases and at J to 8 bases, leaving 5 bases not matched to a gene. The source of the sample is a study of T cells and copy number aberrations in small-cell lung cancer. Findings and caveats of the study: Adjacent lung showed higher T-cell richness and clonality than tumors; density difference nonsignificant. The tissue was entirely formalin-fixed and paraffin-embedded, which is known to produce sequencing artifacts.

Measured with immunoSEQ multiplex PCR; TCRdb has only the in-frame clones, and not every one. The sample lists a few thousand clones, 75% to 90% occurring once. Source material: normal tissue next to the tumor. The chain has TRBV9 and TRBJ2-5; 9 bases are shared with TRBD1. This sequence originates from a man in his forties with small cell lung cancer. CDR3 loop: CASSVAQGAPTQYF. For the CDR3, the DNA is TGTGCCAGCAGCGTAGCACAGGGGGCGCCCACCCAGTACTTC.